This TCR beta chain was documented in a study of blood T cell repertoires in COVID-19. Study at large: Samples taken during acute and convalescent COVID-19 were collected in the United States, Italy and Spain.

The CDR3 has 18 amino acids. Unmatched junction bases numbered 12, after V lost 4 bases and J lost 0 bases. In germline, CDR1 is SGHNT, CDR2 YYREEE (reference sequence). Sequencing used immunoSEQ multiplex PCR; TCRdb keeps in-frame clones, though not all of them. The sample lists over 250,000 clones, about nine tenths occurring once. Sequenced: peripheral blood. The chain recombines TRBV5-4 with TRBJ2-1, with 8 bases aligning to TRBD2. The sequence was obtained from a man between 50 and 59 years old with acute or convalescent COVID-19. In nucleotides, the CDR3 is TGTGCCAGCAGCCCGGGGGGGATAGCGGGGTACTCCTACAATGAGCAGTTCTTC. Protein sequence: CASSPGGIAGYSYNEQFF.